This entry describes one TCR beta chain. The antigen is not known. Sequencing was performed with immunoSEQ multiplex PCR; in TCRdb, only in-frame clones are kept and a portion is missing. The repertoire holds approximately 50,000 clones, around 86% seen once, with 3% to 4% in the top ten. The sample is drawn from a study of a mutant IDH1 vaccine in newly diagnosed glioma. About the research overall: Receipt of radiotherapy, temozolomide, or both preceded the study, and most received both.

Time point given: week 47, end of study. The content of each vaccine dose was 300 ug of mutant IDH1 20-mer peptide, and topical imiquimod accompanied it. The clonotype comes from a woman in her 50s with glioma. The sequencing used PBMCs, collected from a glioma patient whose treatment included an IDH1 peptide vaccine.

CDR3 nucleotide sequence: TGTGCCAGCAGCCCGGACTACCAGGGAAAGACCCAGTACTTC. It yields the protein CASSPDYQGKTQYF. V gene TRBV7-3 combines with J gene TRBJ2-5; D might be TRBD2 (6 bases). CDR1 is SGHTA, CDR2 FQGTGA, per germline. The germline V and J ends were trimmed by 5 bases and 6 bases, with 16 bases remaining between them. This CDR3 has 14 amino acids.